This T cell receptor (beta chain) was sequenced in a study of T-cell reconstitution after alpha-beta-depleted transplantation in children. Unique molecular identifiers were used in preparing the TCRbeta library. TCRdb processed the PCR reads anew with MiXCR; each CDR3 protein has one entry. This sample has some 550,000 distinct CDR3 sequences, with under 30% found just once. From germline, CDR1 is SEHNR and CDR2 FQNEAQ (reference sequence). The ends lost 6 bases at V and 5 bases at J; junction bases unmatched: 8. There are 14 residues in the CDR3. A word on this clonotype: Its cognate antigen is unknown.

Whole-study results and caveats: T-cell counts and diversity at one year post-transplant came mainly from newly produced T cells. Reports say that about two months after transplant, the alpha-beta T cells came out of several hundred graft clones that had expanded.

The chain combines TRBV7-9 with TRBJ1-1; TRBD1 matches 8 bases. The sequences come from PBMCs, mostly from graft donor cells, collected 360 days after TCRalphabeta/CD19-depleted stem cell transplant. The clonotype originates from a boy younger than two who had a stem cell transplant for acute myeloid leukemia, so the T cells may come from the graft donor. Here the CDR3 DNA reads TGTGCCAGCAGGGCAGGGGGCGTAAGGACTGAAGCTTTCTTT. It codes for CASRAGGVRTEAFF.